Here is one TCR beta chain with its context. Trimming took 8 bases from V and 4 from J, leaving 15 bases between them. Germline V gene sequence: CDR1 LNHNV, CDR2 YYDKDF (reference sequence). The CDR3 is made up of 14 amino acids. This entry belongs to a study of CD8 T cells in Susac syndrome. Sequencing targeted TCR beta in T cells from blood (CD8+ and CD4+). Patients with stable or active relapsing-remitting disease, all of them treatment-naive, made up the multiple sclerosis controls. TEMRA cells were FACS-enriched and CD8+ and CD4+ T cells negatively isolated. With random hexamers, 0.5 to 1 ug RNA was reverse transcribed. The authors amplified TCR beta CDR3 across 54 Vbeta and 13 Jbeta using immunoSEQ multiplex PCR. Each CDR3 protein is one row after TCRdb ran MiXCR on the immunoSEQ multiplex PCR reads. The top ten clones hold approximately 0.082% of a sample with approximately 200,000 distinct CDR3 sequences, 85% to 95% of them seen once.

This clonotype was sampled from a human donor with multiple sclerosis. Sequences were obtained from CD4+ T cells from PBMCs. The chain uses TRBV15 and TRBJ2-1; tentative D call: TRBD1 (7 bases). Written as DNA, the CDR3 is TGTGCCACCCGCCGGGGGACAGAATACAATGAGCAGTTCTTC. Its translation is CATRRGTEYNEQFF.